This T cell receptor (beta chain) was observed in a study of high-grade serous ovarian cancer treatment subgroups. V was pared by 3 bases and J by 1 base, with 7 bases between. CDR1 is MNHEY, CDR2 SMNVEV, per germline (reference sequence). The CDR3 is 14 residues long. Assay: immunoSEQ multiplex PCR; the TCRdb copy retains only in-frame clones and omits some. The sample includes approximately 780 clones, around 75% of them seen just once. Tumor tissue was taken before any definitive surgery or chemotherapy was given. The receptor was derived from a human donor with high-grade serous ovarian cancer. What was sequenced was tumor tissue. The rearrangement joins TRBV27 to TRBJ1-3; D possibly corresponds to TRBD1 (5 bases). The CDR3 reads CASSLGLSGNTIYF. DNA for the CDR3: TGTGCCAGCAGTTTGGGGCTATCTGGAAACACCATATATTTT.